The 5 T cell receptor beta chains presented below share a single source sample, sequenced in a study of blood T cell repertoires in COVID-19 (dated by TCRdb to 2019 to 2021). To prepare the library, the immunoSEQ multiplex PCR assay was applied. Imported from immuneACCESS, the table was reduced by TCRdb to in-frame sequences with V and J called. These copies leave out some clones; in studies compared against another copy, an unresolved V gene accounts for under half, and the cause of the remainder is not known. In all, the sample holds 200,000 to 250,000 clones, and approximately 84% of those were seen once. Clones ranked in the top ten supply 0.85% to 1% of the sample. The sequencing input was peripheral blood. The receptors were gathered from a middle-aged man with acute or convalescent COVID-19.

The CDR3: CASSWTWAGRQNEQFF. Written as DNA, the CDR3 is TGTGCCAGCAGCTGGACGTGGGCGGGGCGTCAGAATGAGCAGTTCTTC. This chain joins TRBV5-6 and TRBJ2-1, with TRBD2 as a possible D gene (6 bases). Between the trimmed V and J ends, which lost 3 bases and 7 bases, there was a span of 20 bases. The CDR3 is made up of 16 amino acids. The V gene's germline CDR1 is SGHDT and CDR2 YYEEEE.

The rearrangement links TRBV7-8 to TRBJ2-3, with 7 bases lining up with TRBD2. Germline-derived CDR1 and CDR2 are SGHVS and FQNEAQ. The J segment lost 0 bases and the V segment lost 5 bases, leaving 8 bases of the junction unmatched. The CDR3 covers 16 residues. Here the CDR3 DNA reads TGTGCCAGCAGCCCGAGCGCTAGCGGCAGCACAGATACGCAGTATTTT. This encodes CASSPSASGSTDTQYF. Filled out from reference TRBV7-8 and TRBJ2-3, the complete variable domain reads GAGVSQSPRYKVAKRGQDVALRCDPISGHVSLFWYQQALGQGPEFLTYFQNEAQLDKSGLPSDRFFAERPEGSVSTLKIQRTQQEDSAVYLCASSPSASGSTDTQYFGPGTRLTVL.

This chain connects TRBV2 to TRBJ1-6; a possible D gene is TRBD1 (6 bases). The V end lost 6 bases, the J end lost 7 bases, and 13 bases lay between the germline ends. The CDR3 loop spans 14 amino acids. Germline-derived CDR1 and CDR2 are SNHLY and FYNNEI. The DNA of the CDR3 is TGTGCCAGCAGCACGGGACACCAGAATTCACCCCTCCACTTT. The encoded protein is CASSTGHQNSPLHF.

The rearrangement links TRBV7-2 to TRBJ1-6; D is unclear. This CDR3 has 14 residues. Germline loops: CDR1 SGHTA, CDR2 FQGNSA. Trimming stripped 4 bases from V and 10 bases from J, with 14 bases between. This CDR3 reads CASSSYRDESPLHF. The CDR3 nucleotides are TGTGCCAGCAGCTCGTACCGGGATGAATCACCCCTCCACTTT.

This chain uses TRBV5-8 with TRBJ1-2; unclear D gene. The length of the CDR3 is 15 residues. Germline CDR1 and CDR2: SGHTS and YDEGEE. Trimming cost V 1 base and J 2 bases, with 12 bases left between them. CDR3 coding DNA: TGTGCCAGCAGCTTGTTATGGGGAGGGAACTATGGCTACACCTTC. Translating it yields CASSLLWGGNYGYTF.